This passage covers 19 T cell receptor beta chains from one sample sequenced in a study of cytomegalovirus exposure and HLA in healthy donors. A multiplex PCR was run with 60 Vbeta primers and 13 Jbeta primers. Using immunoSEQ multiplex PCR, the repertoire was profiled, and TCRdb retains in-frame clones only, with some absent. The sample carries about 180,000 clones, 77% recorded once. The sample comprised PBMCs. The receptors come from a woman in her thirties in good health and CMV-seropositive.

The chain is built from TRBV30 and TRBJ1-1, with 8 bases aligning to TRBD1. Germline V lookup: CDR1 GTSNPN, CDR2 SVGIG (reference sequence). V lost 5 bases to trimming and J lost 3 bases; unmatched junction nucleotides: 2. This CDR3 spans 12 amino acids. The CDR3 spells CAWADRDTEAFF. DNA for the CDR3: TGTGCCTGGGCGGACAGGGACACTGAAGCTTTCTTT.

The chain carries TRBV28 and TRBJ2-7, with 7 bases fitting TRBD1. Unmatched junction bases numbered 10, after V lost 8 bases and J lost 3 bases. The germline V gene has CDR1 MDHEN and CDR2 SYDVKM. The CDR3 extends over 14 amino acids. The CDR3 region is CASLSRGSLYEQYF. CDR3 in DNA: TGTGCCAGCCTAAGCAGGGGGTCCCTCTACGAGCAGTACTTC. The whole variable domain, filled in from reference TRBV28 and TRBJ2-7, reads DVKVTQSSRYLVKRTGEKVFLECVQDMDHENMFWYRQDPGLGLRLIYFSYDVKMKEKGDIPEGYSVSREKKERFSLILESASTNQTSMYLCASLSRGSLYEQYFGPGTRLTVT.

In DNA form, the CDR3 reads TGTGCCACCAGCAGAGAACGCAGGGTCTGGGGGACCCAGTACTTC. Protein product: CATSRERRVWGTQYF. This sequence joins TRBV15 and TRBJ2-5; D may be TRBD1 (5 bases). Trimming removed 0 bases from V and 7 bases from J, with 15 bases in between. Germline assignment: CDR1 LNHNV and CDR2 YYDKDF (reference sequence). This CDR3 is 15 amino acids long.

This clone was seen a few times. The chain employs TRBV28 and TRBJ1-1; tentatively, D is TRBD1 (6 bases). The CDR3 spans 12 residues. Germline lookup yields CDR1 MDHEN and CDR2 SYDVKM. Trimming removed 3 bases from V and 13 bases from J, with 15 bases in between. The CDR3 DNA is TGTGCCAGCAGTTTGAGCCAGGGGTTGGGTTTCTTT. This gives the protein CASSLSQGLGFF. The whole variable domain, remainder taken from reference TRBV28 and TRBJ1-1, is DVKVTQSSRYLVKRTGEKVFLECVQDMDHENMFWYRQDPGLGLRLIYFSYDVKMKEKGDIPEGYSVSREKKERFSLILESASTNQTSMYLCASSLSQGLGFFGQGTRLTVV.

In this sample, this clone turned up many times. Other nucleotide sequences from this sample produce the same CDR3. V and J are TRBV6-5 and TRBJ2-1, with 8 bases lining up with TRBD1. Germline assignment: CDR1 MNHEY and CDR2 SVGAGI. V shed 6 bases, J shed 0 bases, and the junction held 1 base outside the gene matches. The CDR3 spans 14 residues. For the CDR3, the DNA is TGTGCCAGCAGGCAGGGGGCCTCCTACAATGAGCAGTTCTTC. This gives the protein CASRQGASYNEQFF.

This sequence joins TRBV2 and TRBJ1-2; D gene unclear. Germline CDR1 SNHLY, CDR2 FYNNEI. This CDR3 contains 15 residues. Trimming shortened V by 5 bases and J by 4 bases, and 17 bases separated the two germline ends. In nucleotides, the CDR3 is TGTGCCAGCAGTCCCGGAGCCAAGGCGGGCTATGGCTACACCTTC. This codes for CASSPGAKAGYGYTF. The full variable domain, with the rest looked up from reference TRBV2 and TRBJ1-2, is EPEVTQTPSHQVTQMGQEVILRCVPISNHLYFYWYRQILGQKVEFLVSFYNNEISEKSEIFDDQFSVERPDGSNFTLKIRSTKLEDSAMYFCASSPGAKAGYGYTFGSGTRLTVV.

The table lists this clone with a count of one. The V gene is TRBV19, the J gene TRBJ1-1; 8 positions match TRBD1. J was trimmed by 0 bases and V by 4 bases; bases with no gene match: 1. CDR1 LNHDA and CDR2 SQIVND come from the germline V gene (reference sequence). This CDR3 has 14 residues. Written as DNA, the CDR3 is TGTGCCAGTAGTAAGACAGGGGTGAACACTGAAGCTTTCTTT. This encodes CASSKTGVNTEAFF.

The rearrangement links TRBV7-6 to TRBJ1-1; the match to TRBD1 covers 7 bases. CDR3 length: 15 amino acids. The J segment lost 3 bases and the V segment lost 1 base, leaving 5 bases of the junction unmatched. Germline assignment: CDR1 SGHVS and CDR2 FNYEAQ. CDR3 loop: CASSLGQGWDTEAFF. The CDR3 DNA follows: TGTGCCAGCAGCTTAGGACAGGGATGGGACACTGAAGCTTTCTTT.

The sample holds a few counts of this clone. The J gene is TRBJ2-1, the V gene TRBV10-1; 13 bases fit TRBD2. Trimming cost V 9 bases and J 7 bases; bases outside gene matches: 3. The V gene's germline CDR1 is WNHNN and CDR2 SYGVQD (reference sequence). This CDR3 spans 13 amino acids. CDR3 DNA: TGCGCCAGTAAACTAGCGGGAGGGAATGAGCAGTTCTTC. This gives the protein CASKLAGGNEQFF.

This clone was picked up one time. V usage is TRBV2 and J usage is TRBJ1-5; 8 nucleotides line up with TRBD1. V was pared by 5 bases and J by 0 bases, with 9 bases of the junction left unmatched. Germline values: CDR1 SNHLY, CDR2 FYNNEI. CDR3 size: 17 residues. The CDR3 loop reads CASSRDRGRYSNQPQHF. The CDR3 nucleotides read TGTGCCAGCAGTCGAGACAGGGGTCGTTATAGCAATCAGCCCCAGCATTTT.

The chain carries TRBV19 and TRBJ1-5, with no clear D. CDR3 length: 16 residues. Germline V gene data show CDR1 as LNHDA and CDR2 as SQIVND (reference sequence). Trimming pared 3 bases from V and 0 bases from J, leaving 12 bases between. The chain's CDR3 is CASSIRNWYSNQPQHF. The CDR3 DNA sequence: TGTGCCAGTAGTATCAGGAATTGGTATAGCAATCAGCCCCAGCATTTT.

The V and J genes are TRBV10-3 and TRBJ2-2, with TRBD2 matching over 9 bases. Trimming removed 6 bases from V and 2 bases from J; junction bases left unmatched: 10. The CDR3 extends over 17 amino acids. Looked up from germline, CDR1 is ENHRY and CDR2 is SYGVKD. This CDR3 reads CAIRGPPGTSNTGELFF. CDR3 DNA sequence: TGTGCCATCAGGGGTCCCCCCGGGACTAGCAACACCGGGGAGCTGTTTTTT.

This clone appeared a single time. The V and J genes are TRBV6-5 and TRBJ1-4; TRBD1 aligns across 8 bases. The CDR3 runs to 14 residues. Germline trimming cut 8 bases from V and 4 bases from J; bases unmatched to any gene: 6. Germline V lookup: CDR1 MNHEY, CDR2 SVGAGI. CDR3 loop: CASGQGAHNEKLFF. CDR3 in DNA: TGTGCCAGCGGTCAGGGGGCCCATAATGAAAAACTGTTTTTT.

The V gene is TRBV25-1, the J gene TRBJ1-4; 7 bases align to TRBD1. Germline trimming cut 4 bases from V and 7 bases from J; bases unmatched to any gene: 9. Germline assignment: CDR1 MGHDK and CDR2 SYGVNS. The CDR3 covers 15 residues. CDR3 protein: CASSGGTDTFEKLFF. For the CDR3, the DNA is TGTGCCAGCAGTGGGGGGACAGATACTTTTGAAAAACTGTTTTTT.

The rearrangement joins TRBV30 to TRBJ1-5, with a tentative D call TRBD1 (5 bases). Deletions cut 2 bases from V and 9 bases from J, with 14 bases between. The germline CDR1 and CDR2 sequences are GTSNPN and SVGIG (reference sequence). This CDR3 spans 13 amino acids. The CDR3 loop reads CAWSPAQGSPQHF. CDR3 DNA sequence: TGTGCCTGGAGTCCAGCCCAGGGATCGCCCCAGCATTTT.

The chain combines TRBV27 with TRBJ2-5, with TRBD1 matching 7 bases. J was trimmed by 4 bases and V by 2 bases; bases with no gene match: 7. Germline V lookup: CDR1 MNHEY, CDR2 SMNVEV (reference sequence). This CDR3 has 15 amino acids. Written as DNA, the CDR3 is TGTGCCAGCAGTTTAAGCGCAGGGGGTTTAGAGACCCAGTACTTC. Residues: CASSLSAGGLETQYF.

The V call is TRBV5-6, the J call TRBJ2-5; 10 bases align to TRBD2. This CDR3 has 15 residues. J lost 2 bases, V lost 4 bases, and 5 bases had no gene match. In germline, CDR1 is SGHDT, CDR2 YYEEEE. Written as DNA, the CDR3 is TGTGCCAGCAGCCGAGCGGGGGGGATTCAAGAGACCCAGTACTTC. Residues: CASSRAGGIQETQYF.

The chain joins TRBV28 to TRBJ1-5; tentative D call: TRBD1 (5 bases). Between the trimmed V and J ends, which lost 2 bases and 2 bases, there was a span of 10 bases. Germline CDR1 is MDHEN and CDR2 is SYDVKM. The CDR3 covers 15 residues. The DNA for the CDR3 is TGTGCCAGCAGTTTACTACAGGACGGCAATCAGCCCCAGCATTTT. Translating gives CASSLLQDGNQPQHF.

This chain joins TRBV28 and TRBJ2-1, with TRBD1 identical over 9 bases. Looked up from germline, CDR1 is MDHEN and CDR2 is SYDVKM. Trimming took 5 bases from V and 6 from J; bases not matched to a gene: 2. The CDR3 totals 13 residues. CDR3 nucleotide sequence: TGTGCCAGCAGTCTACAGGGGGCCAATGAGCAGTTCTTC. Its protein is CASSLQGANEQFF.